These 30 T cell receptor beta chains originate from one sample sequenced in a study of cytomegalovirus exposure and HLA in healthy donors. The PCR contained 60 Vbeta and 13 Jbeta primers. Some clones are missing from TCRdb's copy, which holds only in-frame ones; the method was immunoSEQ multiplex PCR. This sample contains over 40,000 clones. The sample was PBMCs. The receptors were gathered from a woman in her 40s in good health and CMV-seronegative.

The gene calls are TRBV29-1 and TRBJ1-2; possibly TRBD1 for D (6 bases). The V gene lost 0 bases and the J gene lost 2 bases, with 13 bases spanning the gap. The germline gives CDR1 SQVTM, CDR2 ANQGSEA. This CDR3 is built from 15 residues. For the CDR3, the DNA is TGCAGCGTTGAAGATGCGGCCAGGGGAAACTATGGCTACACCTTC. Encoded protein: CSVEDAARGNYGYTF.

The V and J genes are TRBV19 and TRBJ1-2; D is unclear. V lost 2 bases and J 8 bases, leaving 21 bases between the germline ends. Per germline, CDR1 LNHDA and CDR2 SQIVND (reference sequence). This CDR3 is 16 amino acids long. DNA of the CDR3: TGTGCCAGTAGTATAACGACTAGGTATGGCGACAACGGCTACACCTTC. Protein product: CASSITTRYGDNGYTF.

The CDR3 sequence is CASSVDQRGAVNEQFF. The CDR3 DNA follows: TGTGCCAGCAGCGTAGACCAGCGTGGGGCCGTCAATGAGCAGTTCTTC. V usage is TRBV9 and J usage is TRBJ2-1, with TRBD1 as a possible D gene (5 bases). V lost 0 bases and J lost 6, with 16 bases in between. This CDR3 spans 16 amino acids. Germline CDR1 and CDR2: SGDLS and YYNGEE. The variable domain in full, with the rest retrieved from reference TRBV9 and TRBJ2-1, is DSGVTQTPKHLITATGQRVTLRCSPRSGDLSVYWYQQSLDQGLQFLIQYYNGEERAKGNILERFSAQQFPDLHSELNLSSLELGDSALYFCASSVDQRGAVNEQFFGPGTRLTVL.

This chain uses TRBV5-1 with TRBJ1-2; 11 bases map to TRBD1. This CDR3 region has 16 residues. CDR1 is SGHRS, CDR2 YFSETQ, per germline. V shed 4 bases, J shed 3 bases, and the junction held 8 bases outside the gene matches. The CDR3 DNA is TGCGCCAGCAGCCCCGGGACAGGGGGGATGGACTATGGCTACACCTTC. It yields the protein CASSPGTGGMDYGYTF.

The rearrangement joins TRBV6-1 to TRBJ2-7; 7 nucleotides align to TRBD1. Losses at the gene ends were 2 bases for V and 5 bases for J; bases not matched to a gene: 9. This CDR3 comprises 15 residues. Germline V gene lookup returns CDR1 MNHNS and CDR2 SASEGT. In DNA, the CDR3 is TGTGCCAGCAGTGAATTGGAAGGGGGCAGTCACGAGCAGTACTTC. Encoded protein: CASSELEGGSHEQYF.

The chain couples TRBV29-1 to TRBJ1-2; tentatively, D is TRBD1 (6 bases). This CDR3 contains 12 residues. In germline, CDR1 is SQVTM, CDR2 ANQGSEA. V lost 5 bases to trimming and J lost 4 bases, with 11 bases between them. This CDR3 is CSVSPGVYGYTF. CDR3 nucleotide sequence: TGCAGCGTTTCCCCAGGGGTCTATGGCTACACCTTC.

The chain joins TRBV18 to TRBJ2-7, with 7 bases matching TRBD2. The CDR3 extends over 16 amino acids. CDR1 KGHSH and CDR2 LQKENI come from the germline V gene. V was clipped by 2 bases and J by 3 bases; unmatched bases: 10. The CDR3 protein is CASSPSKGASGYEQYF. In DNA, the CDR3 is TGTGCCAGCTCACCATCGAAAGGTGCTAGCGGCTACGAGCAGTACTTC. The full variable domain, its missing parts supplied by reference TRBV18 and TRBJ2-7, is NAGVMQNPRHLVRRRGQEARLRCSPMKGHSHVYWYRQLPEEGLKFMVYLQKENIIDESGMPKERFSAEFPKEGPSILRIQQVVRGDSAAYFCASSPSKGASGYEQYFGPGTRLTVT.

The chain recombines TRBV30 with TRBJ2-7; D is uncertain. This CDR3 is built from 11 residues. V lost 2 bases and J 2 bases, leaving 4 bases between the germline ends. The V gene's germline CDR1 is GTSNPN and CDR2 SVGIG (reference sequence). CDR3 in amino acids: CAWSTAYEQYF. CDR3 bases: TGTGCCTGGAGTACAGCCTACGAGCAGTACTTC.

The chain recombines TRBV5-1 with TRBJ1-6, with a weak D call TRBD1 (5 bases). The V gene's germline CDR1 is SGHRS and CDR2 YFSETQ. The CDR3 has 14 residues. Trimming pared 5 bases from V and 7 bases from J, leaving 13 bases between. The CDR3 DNA reads as TGCGCCAGCAGGGACGGGGGGAGGAATTCACCCCTCCACTTT. Residues: CASRDGGRNSPLHF. The full variable domain, completed using reference TRBV5-1 and TRBJ1-6, is KAGVTQTPRYLIKTRGQQVTLSCSPISGHRSVSWYQQTPGQGLQFLFEYFSETQRNKGNFPGRFSGRQFSNSRSEMNVSTLELGDSALYLCASRDGGRNSPLHFGNGTRLTVT.

The rearrangement links TRBV7-8 to TRBJ1-5; D is uncertain. Between the trimmed V and J ends, which lost 5 bases and 4 bases, there was a span of 15 bases. The CDR3 loop spans 15 amino acids. Germline assignment: CDR1 SGHVS and CDR2 FQNEAQ. DNA of the CDR3: TGTGCCAGCAGCGCAGGCCGACGGATAAATCAGCCCCAGCATTTT. Translation gives CASSAGRRINQPQHF.

On this clone: Other DNA sequences of this sample code for an identical CDR3. The V gene is TRBV10-3, the J gene TRBJ2-1, with D maybe TRBD2 (7 bases). Germline values: CDR1 ENHRY, CDR2 SYGVKD. The CDR3 extends over 16 amino acids. V dropped 3 bases and J dropped 6 bases, with 18 bases sitting between them. The chain's CDR3 is CAISETLTGGFNEQFF. CDR3 nucleotide sequence: TGTGCCATCAGTGAAACCTTGACGGGGGGCTTCAATGAGCAGTTCTTC.

The genes are TRBV2 and TRBJ1-1, with D perhaps TRBD1 (5 bases). Trimming pared 5 bases from V and 7 bases from J, leaving 11 bases between. The CDR3 is made up of 12 amino acids. The germline CDR1 and CDR2 sequences are SNHLY and FYNNEI. CDR3 residues: CASSHSGYEAFF. The CDR3 nucleotides are TGTGCCAGCAGTCACTCAGGGTATGAAGCTTTCTTT.

V usage is TRBV7-3 and J usage is TRBJ2-1; 7 nucleotides agree with TRBD2. The ends lost 2 bases at V and 0 bases at J; junction bases unmatched: 1. The germline CDR1 and CDR2 sequences are SGHTA and FQGTGA. The CDR3 runs to 15 residues. The CDR3 loop is CASSLAGDSYNEQFF. The CDR3 DNA follows: TGTGCCAGCAGCTTAGCGGGAGACTCCTACAATGAGCAGTTCTTC. Full variable domain (missing parts from reference TRBV7-3 and TRBJ2-1): GAGVSQTPSNKVTEKGKYVELRCDPISGHTALYWYRQSLGQGPEFLIYFQGTGAADDSGLPNDRFFAVRPEGSVSTLKIQRTERGDSAVYLCASSLAGDSYNEQFFGPGTRLTVL.

To note about this clone: Compared with germline, one end of the junction differs, possibly owing to a read error. V and J are TRBV9 and TRBJ2-3; the D gene is possibly TRBD2 (6 bases). Germline V gene data show CDR1 as SGDLS and CDR2 as YYNGEE. The CDR3 runs to 16 residues. CDR3 nucleotide sequence: TGTGCCAGCAGCGTAGTTGGTCTAGCGCACACAGATAAGCAGTATTTT. Its translation is CASSVVGLAHTDKQYF.

The chain carries TRBV2 and TRBJ1-2; possibly TRBD1 for D (5 bases). V lost 2 bases and J 7 bases, leaving 14 bases between the germline ends. The CDR3 length is 14 residues. Germline V gives CDR1 SNHLY, CDR2 FYNNEI. The CDR3 DNA reads as TGTGCCAGCAGTGAATTCGGGGGAGGACGTGGCTACACCTTC. It encodes CASSEFGGGRGYTF. The whole variable domain, remainder taken from reference TRBV2 and TRBJ1-2, is EPEVTQTPSHQVTQMGQEVILRCVPISNHLYFYWYRQILGQKVEFLVSFYNNEISEKSEIFDDQFSVERPDGSNFTLKIRSTKLEDSAMYFCASSEFGGGRGYTFGSGTRLTVV.

The rearrangement uses TRBV6-5 and TRBJ2-7, with 8 bases identical to TRBD1. Losses at the gene ends were 5 bases for V and 4 bases for J; bases not matched to a gene: 10. Germline-derived CDR1 and CDR2 are MNHEY and SVGAGI. The CDR3 runs to 15 residues. In DNA form, the CDR3 reads TGTGCCAGCAGTCCCGGGACAGGCCGCAGTTACGAGCAGTACTTC. It encodes CASSPGTGRSYEQYF.

This chain links TRBV7-9 with TRBJ1-4; 9 nucleotides line up with TRBD1. CDR1 is SEHNR, CDR2 FQNEAQ, per germline (reference sequence). The CDR3 is 14 residues long. V shed 5 bases, J shed 8 bases, and the junction held 6 bases outside the gene matches. CDR3 in DNA: TGTGCCAGCAGCCCAGGGACAGGGAAGGAAAAACTGTTTTTT. Amino acid sequence: CASSPGTGKEKLFF.

The V call is TRBV7-9, the J call TRBJ1-1; 7 positions match TRBD1. Germline lookup yields CDR1 SEHNR and CDR2 FQNEAQ (reference sequence). This CDR3 is 13 amino acids long. V lost 6 bases to trimming and J lost 6 bases; unmatched junction nucleotides: 7. The CDR3 DNA reads TGTGCCAGCAGTCCTCGACAGGGCCCTGAAGCTTTCTTT. Translation: CASSPRQGPEAFF.

This chain links TRBV23-1 with TRBJ1-2; D is uncertain. TRBV23-1 is designated an ORF whose function remains uncertain. The germline V and J ends were trimmed by 3 bases and 8 bases, with 13 bases remaining between them. CDR3 length: 13 amino acids. CDR3 DNA sequence: TGCGCCAGCAGTCAGGTCCTCGAGGTCGGCTACACCTTC. Protein sequence: CASSQVLEVGYTF.

The V and J genes are TRBV18 and TRBJ2-1, with TRBD1 identical over 9 bases. V trimming: 3 bases; J trimming: 5 bases; junction bases outside the gene matches: 11. This CDR3 comprises 17 residues. Germline CDR1 KGHSH, CDR2 LQKENI. CDR3 sequence: CASSPSWTGDPDNEQFF. The CDR3 nucleotides are TGTGCCAGCTCACCTTCATGGACAGGGGACCCCGACAATGAGCAGTTCTTC.

DNA of the CDR3: TGTGCCAGCAGCGTAGGGACTAGCGGGAGCCCCGGGGAGCTGTTTTTT. Protein: CASSVGTSGSPGELFF. V and J are TRBV9 and TRBJ2-2; the match to TRBD2 covers 13 bases. V lost 0 bases and J lost 6; bases outside the gene matches: 2. The CDR3 loop spans 16 amino acids. In germline, CDR1 is SGDLS, CDR2 YYNGEE.

The chain joins TRBV6-1 to TRBJ2-3, with 8 bases fitting TRBD2. The CDR3 totals 15 residues. Unmatched junction bases numbered 9, after V lost 4 bases and J lost 6 bases. Germline CDR1 is MNHNS and CDR2 is SASEGT. The CDR3 bases are TGTGCCAGCAGTGGGACTAGCCCGACGGTGGATACGCAGTATTTT. This gives the protein CASSGTSPTVDTQYF.

The chain combines TRBV7-2 with TRBJ2-2, with a possible D match to TRBD2 (6 bases). V was clipped by 1 base and J by 6 bases, with 12 bases between them. This CDR3 has 15 amino acids. Looked up from germline, CDR1 is SGHTA and CDR2 is FQGNSA. The CDR3 region is CASSLGGMGAGELFF. The CDR3 DNA reads as TGTGCCAGCAGCTTAGGCGGGATGGGTGCCGGGGAGCTGTTTTTT.

V usage is TRBV9 and J usage is TRBJ1-2; 7 bases align to TRBD1. CDR1 and CDR2 from the germline V gene are SGDLS and YYNGEE. There are 15 residues in the CDR3. J lost 6 bases, V lost 0 bases, and 8 bases had no gene match. CDR3: CASSVGERGQDGYTF. For the CDR3, the DNA is TGTGCCAGCAGCGTAGGTGAAAGGGGGCAGGATGGCTACACCTTC.

The rearrangement uses TRBV27 and TRBJ2-1, with D maybe TRBD1 (6 bases). Germline CDR1 reads MNHEY; CDR2 reads SMNVEV (reference sequence). The CDR3 length is 14 residues. Trimming left V 6 bases short and J 5 bases short, with 14 bases between. CDR3 sequence reads: CASSQGGADNEQFF. The CDR3 nucleotides are TGTGCCAGCAGCCAAGGGGGTGCGGACAATGAGCAGTTCTTC.

The gene calls are TRBV4-1 and TRBJ2-7, with 12 bases identical to TRBD2. CDR1 and CDR2 (germline): MGHRA, YSYEKL. V gave up 3 bases and J gave up 4 bases; unmatched junction bases: 4. This CDR3 has 15 amino acids. Written as DNA, the CDR3 is TGCGCCAGCAGCCAGCCGCTAGCGGGAGGGTACGAGCAGTACTTC. This codes for CASSQPLAGGYEQYF.

The rearrangement joins TRBV5-4 to TRBJ1-4; 9 bases line up with TRBD1. Germline assignment: CDR1 SGHNT and CDR2 YYREEE (reference sequence). The CDR3 has 14 amino acids. Trimming took 4 bases from V and 4 from J; bases not matched to a gene: 2. CDR3 coding DNA: TGTGCCAGCAGCCGACAGGGGGGTAATGAAAAACTGTTTTTT. It encodes CASSRQGGNEKLFF.

The chain has TRBV6-5 and TRBJ2-7, with TRBD2 matching 7 bases. The CDR3 loop spans 14 amino acids. V dropped 5 bases and J dropped 4; count of bases not matched to a gene: 8. CDR1 MNHEY and CDR2 SVGAGI come from the germline V gene. CDR3 sequence: CASSPRGGVYEQYF. CDR3 nucleotide sequence: TGTGCCAGCAGTCCCCGCGGGGGTGTGTACGAGCAGTACTTC.

This sequence joins TRBV4-1 and TRBJ2-7, with 13 bases identical to TRBD2. The ends lost 6 bases at V and 5 bases at J; junction bases unmatched: 7. The CDR3 is 15 residues long. From germline, CDR1 is MGHRA and CDR2 YSYEKL. CDR3 DNA: TGCGCCAGCAGGCCCACTAGCGGGAGGGACCACGAGCAGTACTTC. This encodes CASRPTSGRDHEQYF.

For this clone: Germline and junction disagree at one end, which may indicate a read error. The chain is built from TRBV30 and TRBJ1-1; 9 bases match TRBD1. The CDR3 covers 15 residues. Germline V gene lookup returns CDR1 GTSNPN and CDR2 SVGIG (reference sequence). Here the CDR3 DNA reads TGTGCCGGGAGTCCTTCGACAGGGGGAACCACTGAAGCTTTCTTT. It is translated as CAGSPSTGGTTEAFF.